This T cell receptor (beta chain) was recovered during a study of CD4 T cells in relation to SARS-CoV-2 and coronaviruses. CD4+ T cells from unexposed donors were obtained before the COVID-19 pandemic (2011-2018). TCRdb's copy holds only in-frame clones and misses some; the assay was immunoSEQ multiplex PCR. This sample has some 69,000 clones; 85% to 95% occur once, and the top ten carry roughly 0.14%. The CDR3 runs 15 residues. With 4 bases removed from V and 4 bases from J, the gap between germline ends came to 17 bases. Germline V gene sequence: CDR1 GTSNPN, CDR2 SVGIG (reference sequence). The receptor comes from a human donor in good health. Sequencing input: naive CD4+ T cells from PBMCs. Noted subset: naive CD4+ T cells isolated by negative enrichment. This chain connects TRBV30 to TRBJ2-1; no definite D call. In nucleotides, the CDR3 is TGTGCCTGGACCGGACCCGCGGAAACATACAATGAGCAGTTCTTC. Translated, it gives CAWTGPAETYNEQFF.